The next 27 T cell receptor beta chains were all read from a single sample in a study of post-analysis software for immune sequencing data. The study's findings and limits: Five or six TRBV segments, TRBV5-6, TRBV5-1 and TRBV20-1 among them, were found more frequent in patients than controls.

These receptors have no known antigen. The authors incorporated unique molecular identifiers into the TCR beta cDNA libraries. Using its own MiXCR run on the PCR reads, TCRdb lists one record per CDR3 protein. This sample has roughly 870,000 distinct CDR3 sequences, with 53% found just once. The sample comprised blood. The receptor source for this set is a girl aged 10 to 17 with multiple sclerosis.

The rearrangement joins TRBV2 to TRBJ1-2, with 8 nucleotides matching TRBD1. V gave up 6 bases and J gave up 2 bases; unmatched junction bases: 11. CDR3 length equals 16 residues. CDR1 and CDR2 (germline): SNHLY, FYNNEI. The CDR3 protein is CASRLGQGFANYGYTF. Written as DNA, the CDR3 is TGTGCCAGCAGACTTGGACAGGGCTTTGCAAACTATGGCTACACCTTC.

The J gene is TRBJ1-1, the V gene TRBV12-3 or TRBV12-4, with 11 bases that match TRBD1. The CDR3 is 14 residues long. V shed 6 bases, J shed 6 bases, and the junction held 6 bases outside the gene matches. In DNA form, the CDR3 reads TGTGCCAGCAGCCCCGGGACAGGGGGACCTGAAGCTTTCTTT. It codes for CASSPGTGGPEAFF.

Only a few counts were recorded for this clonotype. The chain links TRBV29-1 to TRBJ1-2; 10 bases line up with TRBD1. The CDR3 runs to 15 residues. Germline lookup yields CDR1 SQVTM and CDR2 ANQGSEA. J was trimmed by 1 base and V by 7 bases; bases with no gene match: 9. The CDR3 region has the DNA TGCAGCGCAAGCGGGACAGGGGTACATAACTATGGCTACACCTTC. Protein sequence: CSASGTGVHNYGYTF.

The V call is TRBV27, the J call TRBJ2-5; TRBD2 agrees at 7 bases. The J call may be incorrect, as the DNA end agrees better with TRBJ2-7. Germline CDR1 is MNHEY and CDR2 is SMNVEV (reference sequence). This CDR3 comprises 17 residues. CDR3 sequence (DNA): TGTGCCAGCAGTTTATCTTGGGCTAGCGGCACCACCTACGAGCAGTACTTC. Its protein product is CASSLSWASGTTYEQYF.

For the CDR3, the DNA is TGTGCCAGCAGCTTGGGTCTGGGGGGACCGGGTGGCTACACCTTC. Translation gives CASSLGLGGPGGYTF. This chain connects TRBV7-2 to TRBJ1-2, with a tentative D call TRBD1 (5 bases). CDR3 length: 15 amino acids. The germline V gene encodes CDR1 SGHTA and CDR2 FQGNSA. V lost 3 bases, J lost 7 bases, and 18 bases lay in between.

CDR3 residues: CASTGRDTSYEQYF. CDR3 nucleotides: TGTGCCAGCACCGGACGGGACACCTCCTACGAGCAGTACTTC. The rearrangement links TRBV7-8 to TRBJ2-7; D perhaps matches TRBD1 (6 bases). The V gene's germline CDR1 is SGHVS and CDR2 FQNEAQ. V was pared by 7 bases and J by 0 bases, with 13 bases between. The CDR3 runs to 14 residues. Filled out from reference TRBV7-8 and TRBJ2-7, the complete variable domain reads GAGVSQSPRYKVAKRGQDVALRCDPISGHVSLFWYQQALGQGPEFLTYFQNEAQLDKSGLPSDRFFAERPEGSVSTLKIQRTQQEDSAVYLCASTGRDTSYEQYFGPGTRLTVT.

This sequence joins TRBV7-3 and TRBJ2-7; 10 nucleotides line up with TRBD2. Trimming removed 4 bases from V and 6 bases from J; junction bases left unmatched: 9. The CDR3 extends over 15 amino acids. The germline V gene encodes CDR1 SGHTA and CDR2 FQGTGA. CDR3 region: CASSSDSGLAVEQYF. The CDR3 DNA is TGTGCCAGCAGCTCGGACTCCGGACTAGCGGTCGAGCAGTACTTC.

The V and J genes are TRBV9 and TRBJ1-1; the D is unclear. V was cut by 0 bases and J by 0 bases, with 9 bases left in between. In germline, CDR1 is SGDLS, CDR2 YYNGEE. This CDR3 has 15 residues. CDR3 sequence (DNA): TGTGCCAGCAGCGTAGTACTTGGTCTGAACACTGAAGCTTTCTTT. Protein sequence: CASSVVLGLNTEAFF. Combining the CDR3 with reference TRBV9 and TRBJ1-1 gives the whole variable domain DSGVTQTPKHLITATGQRVTLRCSPRSGDLSVYWYQQSLDQGLQFLIQYYNGEERAKGNILERFSAQQFPDLHSELNLSSLELGDSALYFCASSVVLGLNTEAFFGQGTRLTVV.

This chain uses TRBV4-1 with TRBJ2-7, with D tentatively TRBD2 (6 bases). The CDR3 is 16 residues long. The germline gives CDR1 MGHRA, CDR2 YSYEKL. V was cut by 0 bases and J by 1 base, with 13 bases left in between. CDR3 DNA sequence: TGCGCCAGCAGCCAAGAACGGAGCGGGCTATCCTACGAGCAGTACTTC. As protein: CASSQERSGLSYEQYF.

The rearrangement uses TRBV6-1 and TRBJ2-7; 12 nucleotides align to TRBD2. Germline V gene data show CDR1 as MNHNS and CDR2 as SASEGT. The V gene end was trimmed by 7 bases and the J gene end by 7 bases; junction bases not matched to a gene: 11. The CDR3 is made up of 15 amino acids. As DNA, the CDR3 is TGTGCCAGCACCCAACTAGCGGGAGGATCTGGTGAGCAGTACTTC. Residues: CASTQLAGGSGEQYF.

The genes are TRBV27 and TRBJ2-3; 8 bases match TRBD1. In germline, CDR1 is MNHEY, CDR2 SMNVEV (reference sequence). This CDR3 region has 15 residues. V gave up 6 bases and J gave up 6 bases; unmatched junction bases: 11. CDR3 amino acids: CASRRDRGQYDTQYF. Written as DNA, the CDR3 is TGTGCCAGCAGGCGAGACAGGGGACAGTATGATACGCAGTATTTT.

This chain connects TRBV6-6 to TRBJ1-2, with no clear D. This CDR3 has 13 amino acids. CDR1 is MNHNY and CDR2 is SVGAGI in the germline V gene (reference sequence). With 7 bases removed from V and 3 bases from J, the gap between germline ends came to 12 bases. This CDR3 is CASTLTEDYGYTF. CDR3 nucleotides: TGTGCCAGCACTCTTACGGAGGACTATGGCTACACCTTC.

The CDR3 loop reads CASSLGGTSGRTSYNEQFF. The CDR3 region has the DNA TGCGCCAGCAGCTTGGGAGGGACTAGCGGGAGGACCTCCTACAATGAGCAGTTCTTC. The chain employs TRBV5-1 and TRBJ2-1; TRBD2 agrees at 15 bases. The CDR3 runs 19 residues. Trimming took 0 bases from V and 0 from J; bases not matched to a gene: 4. Germline CDR1 SGHRS, CDR2 YFSETQ.

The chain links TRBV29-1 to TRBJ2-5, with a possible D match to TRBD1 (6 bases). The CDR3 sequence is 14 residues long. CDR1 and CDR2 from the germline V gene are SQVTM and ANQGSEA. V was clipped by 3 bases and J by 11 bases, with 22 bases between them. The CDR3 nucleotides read TGCAGCGTTGATGGCCAGGGGCCCCGAGGGGAGCAGTACTTC. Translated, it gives CSVDGQGPRGEQYF.

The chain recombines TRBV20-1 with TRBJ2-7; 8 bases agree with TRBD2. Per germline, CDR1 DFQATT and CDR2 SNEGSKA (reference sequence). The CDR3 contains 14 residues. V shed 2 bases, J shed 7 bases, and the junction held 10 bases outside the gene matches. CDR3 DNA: TGCAGTGCTAGAAGCGGGAGCTTGCGCAATGAGCAGTACTTC. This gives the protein CSARSGSLRNEQYF.

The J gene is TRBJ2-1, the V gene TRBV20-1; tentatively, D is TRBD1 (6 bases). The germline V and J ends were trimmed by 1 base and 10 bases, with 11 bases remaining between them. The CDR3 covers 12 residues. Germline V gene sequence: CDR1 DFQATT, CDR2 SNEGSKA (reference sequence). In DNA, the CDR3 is TGCAGTGCTAGAGTTTCGAGGGGGGAGCAGTTCTTC. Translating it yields CSARVSRGEQFF.

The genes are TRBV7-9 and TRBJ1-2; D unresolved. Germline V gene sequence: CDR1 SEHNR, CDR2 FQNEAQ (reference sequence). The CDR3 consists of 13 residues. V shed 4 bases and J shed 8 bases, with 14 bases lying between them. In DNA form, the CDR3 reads TGTGCCAGCAGCTCACGAAGCCCGGACGGCTACACCTTC. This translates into CASSSRSPDGYTF.

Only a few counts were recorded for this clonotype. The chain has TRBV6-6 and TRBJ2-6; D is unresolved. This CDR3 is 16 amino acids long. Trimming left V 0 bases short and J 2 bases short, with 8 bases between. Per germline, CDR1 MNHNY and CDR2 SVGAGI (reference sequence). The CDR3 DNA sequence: TGTGCCAGCAGTTACTCGAGAGTAGCTGGGGCCAACGTCCTGACTTTC. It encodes CASSYSRVAGANVLTF.

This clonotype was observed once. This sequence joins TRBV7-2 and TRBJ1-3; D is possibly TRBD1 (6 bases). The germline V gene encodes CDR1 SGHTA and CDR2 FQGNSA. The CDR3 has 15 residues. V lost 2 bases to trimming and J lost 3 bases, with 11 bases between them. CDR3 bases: TGTGCCAGCAGCTTAACAGGGAGGGATGGAAACACCATATATTTT. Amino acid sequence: CASSLTGRDGNTIYF.

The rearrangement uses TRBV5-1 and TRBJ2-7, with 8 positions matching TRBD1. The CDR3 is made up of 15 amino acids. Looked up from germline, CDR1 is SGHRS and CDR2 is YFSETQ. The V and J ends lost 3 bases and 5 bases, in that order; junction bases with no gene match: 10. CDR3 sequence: CASSSEDRVVHEQYF. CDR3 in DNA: TGCGCCAGCAGCTCCGAGGACAGGGTGGTCCACGAGCAGTACTTC.

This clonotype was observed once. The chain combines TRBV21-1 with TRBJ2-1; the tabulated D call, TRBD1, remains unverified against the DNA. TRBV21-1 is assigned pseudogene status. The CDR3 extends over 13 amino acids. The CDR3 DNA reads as TGTGCCAGCAGTCCACCGGGTCCGAATGAGCAGTTCTTC. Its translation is CASSPPGPNEQFF.

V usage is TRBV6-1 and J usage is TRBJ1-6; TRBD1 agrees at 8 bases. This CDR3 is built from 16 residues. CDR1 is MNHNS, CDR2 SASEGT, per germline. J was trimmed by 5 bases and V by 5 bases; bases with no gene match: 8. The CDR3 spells CASSTTGTGNNSPLHF. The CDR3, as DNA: TGTGCCAGCAGTACCACCGGGACAGGCAATAATTCACCCCTCCACTTT.

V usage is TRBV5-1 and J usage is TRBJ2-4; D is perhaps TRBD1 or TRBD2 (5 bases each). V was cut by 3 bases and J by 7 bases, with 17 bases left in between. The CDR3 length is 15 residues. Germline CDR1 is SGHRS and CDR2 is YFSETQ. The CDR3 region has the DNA TGCGCCAGCAGCTCAGGGCCCCGCGAGGGTAACATTCAGTACTTC. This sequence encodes CASSSGPREGNIQYF.

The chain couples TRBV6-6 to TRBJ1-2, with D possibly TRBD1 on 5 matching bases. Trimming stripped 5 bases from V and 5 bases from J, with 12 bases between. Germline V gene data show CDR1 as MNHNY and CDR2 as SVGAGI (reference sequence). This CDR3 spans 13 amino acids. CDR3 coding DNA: TGTGCCAGCAGTGATACAGGAACTTATGGCTACACCTTC. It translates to CASSDTGTYGYTF.

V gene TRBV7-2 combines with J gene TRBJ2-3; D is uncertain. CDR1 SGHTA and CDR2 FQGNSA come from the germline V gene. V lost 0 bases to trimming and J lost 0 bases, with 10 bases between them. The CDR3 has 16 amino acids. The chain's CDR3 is CASSLAVVFSTDTQYF. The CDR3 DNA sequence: TGTGCCAGCAGCTTAGCGGTGGTATTTAGCACAGATACGCAGTATTTT.

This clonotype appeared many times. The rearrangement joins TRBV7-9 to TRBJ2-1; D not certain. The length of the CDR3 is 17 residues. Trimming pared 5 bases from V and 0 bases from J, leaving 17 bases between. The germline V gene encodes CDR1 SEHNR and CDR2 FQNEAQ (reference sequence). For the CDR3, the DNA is TGTGCCAGCAGCCCGGGTCAGGTGTGGAGCTCCTACAATGAGCAGTTCTTC. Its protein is CASSPGQVWSSYNEQFF.

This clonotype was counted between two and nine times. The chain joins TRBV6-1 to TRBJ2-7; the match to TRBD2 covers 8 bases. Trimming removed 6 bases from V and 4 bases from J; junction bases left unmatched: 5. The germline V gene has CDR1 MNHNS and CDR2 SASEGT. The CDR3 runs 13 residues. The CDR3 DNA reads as TGTGCCAGCAGACTAGCGGACCCATACGAGCAGTACTTC. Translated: CASRLADPYEQYF.